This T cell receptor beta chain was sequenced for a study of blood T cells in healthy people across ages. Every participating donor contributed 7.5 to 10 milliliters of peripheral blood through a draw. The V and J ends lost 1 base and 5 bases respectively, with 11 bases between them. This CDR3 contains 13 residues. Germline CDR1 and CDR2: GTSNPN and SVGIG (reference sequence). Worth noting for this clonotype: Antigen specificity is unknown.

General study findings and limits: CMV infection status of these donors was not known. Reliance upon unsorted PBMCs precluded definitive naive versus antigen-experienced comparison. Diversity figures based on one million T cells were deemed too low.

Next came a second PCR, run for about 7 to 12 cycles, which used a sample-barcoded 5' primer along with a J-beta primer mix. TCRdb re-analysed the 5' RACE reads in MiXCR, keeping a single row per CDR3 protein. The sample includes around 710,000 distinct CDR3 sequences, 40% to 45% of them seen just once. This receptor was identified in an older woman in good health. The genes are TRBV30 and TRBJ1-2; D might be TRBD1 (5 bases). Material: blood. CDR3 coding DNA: TGTGCCTGGAGTGGACAACAGGAATATGGCTACACCTTC. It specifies CAWSGQQEYGYTF.